Below, 22 T cell receptor beta chains from the same sample are listed, as sequenced in a study of blood T cell repertoires in COVID-19. The repertoire was sequenced with immunoSEQ multiplex PCR; TCRdb's copy has only in-frame clones and lacks some. The table includes around 250,000 clones, about four fifths detected once. Input material: peripheral blood. These TCRs come from a man between 40 and 49 years old with active or convalescent COVID-19.

V usage is TRBV3-1 (or the pseudogene TRBV3-2) and J usage is TRBJ2-1; 10 bases align to TRBD2. The CDR3 runs to 15 residues. With V trimmed by 1 base and J by 7 bases, 4 bases remained unmatched. Germline-derived CDR1 and CDR2 are LGHDT and YNNKEL (reference sequence). The CDR3, as DNA: TGTGCCAGCAGCCAAGTAGCGGGAGGCGGGAATGAGCAGTTCTTC. This codes for CASSQVAGGGNEQFF.

The V and J genes are TRBV24-1 and TRBJ1-5; D gene unclear. V was clipped by 7 bases and J by 0 bases, with 9 bases between them. Germline V lookup: CDR1 KGHDR, CDR2 SFDVKD. The CDR3 sequence is 14 residues long. For the CDR3, the DNA is TGTGCCACCAGCAAGACTTATAGCAATCAGCCCCAGCATTTT. Amino acid sequence: CATSKTYSNQPQHF.

The chain has TRBV7-3 and TRBJ1-1; D gene unclear. CDR1 is SGHTA, CDR2 FQGTGA, per germline. The V gene lost 1 base and the J gene lost 1 base, with 7 bases spanning the gap. The CDR3 length is 14 residues. The CDR3 loop reads CASSLIGRNTEAFF. DNA for the CDR3: TGTGCCAGCAGCTTAATAGGGAGGAACACTGAAGCTTTCTTT.

This chain links TRBV7-9 with TRBJ1-2; 7 positions agree with TRBD1. This CDR3 contains 15 residues. The germline V gene encodes CDR1 SEHNR and CDR2 FQNEAQ (reference sequence). Trimming took 0 bases from V and 8 from J; bases not matched to a gene: 9. CDR3 DNA sequence: TGTGCCAGCAGCTTAGCGAGCAAGGGGGCCGAAGGCTACACCTTC. Protein product: CASSLASKGAEGYTF. The full variable domain, rest sourced from reference TRBV7-9 and TRBJ1-2, is DTGVSQNPRHKITKRGQNVTFRCDPISEHNRLYWYRQTLGQGPEFLTYFQNEAQLEKSRLLSDRFSAERPKGSFSTLEIQRTEQGDSAMYLCASSLASKGAEGYTFGSGTRLTVV.

J is TRBJ1-5 and V is TRBV19, with 9 positions matching TRBD1. V was clipped by 1 base and J by 4 bases; unmatched bases: 5. Germline CDR1 and CDR2: LNHDA and SQIVND (reference sequence). There are 16 residues in the CDR3. CDR3 coding DNA: TGTGCCAGTAGTATAGGGAGACAGGGGGGGAATCAGCCCCAGCATTTT. Its protein product is CASSIGRQGGNQPQHF.

The CDR3 DNA reads TGTGCCAGCAGCTTGTGGGACAGGAATGAAAAACTGTTTTTT. The encoded protein is CASSLWDRNEKLFF. The rearrangement joins TRBV5-6 to TRBJ1-4; 8 nucleotides align to TRBD1. CDR3 size: 14 residues. The junction had 1 base not matched to a gene; V was cut back by 1 base and J by 5 bases. Germline values: CDR1 SGHDT, CDR2 YYEEEE.

V is TRBV5-1 and J is TRBJ2-3; D unclear. The V gene's germline CDR1 is SGHRS and CDR2 YFSETQ. The V end was cut by 4 bases, the J end by 0 bases, with 3 bases between. This CDR3 comprises 12 residues. The CDR3 loop reads CASSPSTDTQYF. Written as DNA, the CDR3 is TGCGCCAGCAGCCCGAGCACAGATACGCAGTATTTT.

This chain connects TRBV30 to TRBJ2-3, with TRBD1 matching 8 bases. J was trimmed by 2 bases and V by 2 bases; bases with no gene match: 9. CDR3 length: 16 residues. Per the germline V gene, CDR1 is GTSNPN and CDR2 is SVGIG (reference sequence). CDR3 sequence: CAWSPRQGRDTDTQYF. DNA of the CDR3: TGTGCCTGGAGTCCCAGACAGGGGAGAGACACAGATACGCAGTATTTT. The variable domain in full, completed from reference TRBV30 and TRBJ2-3, reads SQTIHQWPATLVQPVGSPLSLECTVEGTSNPNLYWYRQAAGRGLQLLFYSVGIGQISSEVPQNLSASRPQDRQFILSSKKLLLSDSGFYLCAWSPRQGRDTDTQYFGPGTRLTVL.

The V and J genes are TRBV5-1 and TRBJ1-2, with D possibly TRBD1 on 6 matching bases. Trimming took off 1 base at V and 7 bases at J, with 14 bases between the two ends. Germline V gene sequence: CDR1 SGHRS, CDR2 YFSETQ. This CDR3 spans 14 amino acids. The CDR3 reads CASSLSIMGAGYTF. In nucleotides, the CDR3 is TGCGCCAGCAGCTTGAGTATTATGGGGGCTGGCTACACCTTC.

This clone was recorded once. The chain carries TRBV30 and TRBJ1-6, with D tentatively TRBD1 (5 bases). Per germline, CDR1 GTSNPN and CDR2 SVGIG (reference sequence). V lost 4 bases, J lost 6 bases, and 13 bases lay in between. The CDR3 runs to 14 residues. In nucleotides, the CDR3 is TGTGCCTGGAATTCAGGGACTGTTAATTCACCCCTCCACTTT. Amino acid sequence: CAWNSGTVNSPLHF. Variable domain in full (rest from reference TRBV30 and TRBJ1-6): SQTIHQWPATLVQPVGSPLSLECTVEGTSNPNLYWYRQAAGRGLQLLFYSVGIGQISSEVPQNLSASRPQDRQFILSSKKLLLSDSGFYLCAWNSGTVNSPLHFGNGTRLTVT.

The chain joins TRBV5-5 to TRBJ2-7, with 9 bases aligning to TRBD1. Losses at the gene ends were 3 bases for V and 1 base for J; bases not matched to a gene: 8. Germline lookup yields CDR1 SGHKS and CDR2 YYEKEE (reference sequence). This CDR3 comprises 16 residues. Here the CDR3 reads CASSWGDRAGSYEQYF. The CDR3 region has the DNA TGTGCCAGCAGCTGGGGGGACAGGGCAGGTTCCTACGAGCAGTACTTC.

The CDR3 nucleotides read TGTGCCACATCCGGGACAGGGATCACCGGGGAGCTGTTTTTT. Protein product: CATSGTGITGELFF. V and J are TRBV24-1 and TRBJ2-2; 9 bases agree with TRBD1. V lost 10 bases and J lost 4; bases outside the gene matches: 6. This CDR3 comprises 14 residues. Germline V gene sequence: CDR1 KGHDR, CDR2 SFDVKD.

This chain uses TRBV19 with TRBJ2-3; 11 positions agree with TRBD1. J gave up 1 base and V 8 bases, and 17 bases lay outside the gene matches. The CDR3 runs 19 residues. Germline V CDR1 and CDR2: LNHDA, SQIVND (reference sequence). Written as DNA, the CDR3 is TGTGCCAGTCCCCATATCTATCCGGGACAGGGGGGTCGCACAGATACGCAGTATTTT. This translates into CASPHIYPGQGGRTDTQYF.

The chain employs TRBV5-5 and TRBJ2-7; D is unresolved. V was clipped by 3 bases and J by 7 bases, with 11 bases between them. CDR3 length equals 12 residues. Germline-derived CDR1 and CDR2 are SGHKS and YYEKEE (reference sequence). CDR3 DNA: TGTGCCAGCAGCTATCCGACTGGGGAGCAGTACTTC. It is translated as CASSYPTGEQYF.

The chain is built from TRBV29-1 and TRBJ2-7; D remains unclear. Germline assignment: CDR1 SQVTM and CDR2 ANQGSEA. The CDR3 loop spans 13 amino acids. Trimming pared 4 bases from V and 2 bases from J, leaving 12 bases between. The CDR3 reads CSVAVAVTYEQYF. CDR3 nucleotides: TGCAGCGTTGCTGTAGCAGTCACCTACGAGCAGTACTTC.

As concerns this clone: The junction and the germline gene differ at one end; a read error may be behind it. The genes are TRBV5-1 and TRBJ2-5; no firm D call. The CDR3 contains 14 residues. Germline-derived CDR1 and CDR2 are SGHRS and YFSETQ. Written as DNA, the CDR3 is TGCGCCAGCAGCTTGGGTCAGACCCAAGAGGCCCAGTACTTC. Translated, it gives CASSLGQTQEAQYF.

The chain joins TRBV19 to TRBJ1-2; D unresolved. This CDR3 region has 12 residues. CDR1 is LNHDA and CDR2 is SQIVND in the germline V gene (reference sequence). Trimming shortened V by 5 bases and J by 8 bases, and 12 bases separated the two germline ends. CDR3 in amino acids: CASSYEARGYTF. CDR3 sequence (DNA): TGTGCCAGTAGTTACGAGGCTCGGGGCTACACCTTC.

The genes are TRBV4-3 and TRBJ1-1, with 8 nucleotides matching TRBD1. Germline values: CDR1 LGHNA, CDR2 YSLEER. With 4 bases clipped from V and 0 bases from J, the junction kept 7 bases outside the gene matches. This CDR3 spans 16 amino acids. CDR3: CASSPGTGYVNTEAFF. The CDR3 bases are TGCGCCAGCAGCCCCGGGACAGGCTATGTGAACACTGAAGCTTTCTTT.

This chain joins TRBV12-3 or TRBV12-4 and TRBJ1-2; 10 bases align to TRBD1. With V trimmed by 10 bases and J by 7 bases, 9 bases remained unmatched. This CDR3 region has 13 residues. CDR3 sequence (DNA): TGTGCCACTTCCGGGACAGGGGTAGCTGGCTACACCTTC. This codes for CATSGTGVAGYTF.

The gene calls are TRBV18 and TRBJ1-2; tentatively, D is TRBD1 (6 bases). CDR1 and CDR2 (germline): KGHSH, LQKENI. This CDR3 region has 16 residues. Trimming removed 3 bases at V and 4 bases at J, with 18 bases between. The DNA of the CDR3 is TGTGCCAGCTCACCGACTGGCAGGGACACTATCTATGGCTACACCTTC. This encodes CASSPTGRDTIYGYTF.

This clone was counted once. The chain combines TRBV28 with TRBJ1-3; no definite D call. V shed 3 bases and J shed 0 bases, with 6 bases lying between them. Germline V gene lookup returns CDR1 MDHEN and CDR2 SYDVKM. CDR3 length equals 14 residues. Written as DNA, the CDR3 is TGTGCCAGCAGTTTGGCAGTCTCTGGAAACACCATATATTTT. Encoded protein: CASSLAVSGNTIYF.

This chain uses TRBV5-1 with TRBJ1-1; D may be TRBD1 (5 bases). V was pared by 4 bases and J by 6 bases, with 16 bases between. The CDR3 covers 14 residues. CDR1 SGHRS and CDR2 YFSETQ come from the germline V gene. CDR3 nucleotide sequence: TGCGCCAGCAGCATGACGGACATGAGGCCTGAAGCTTTCTTT. Its translation is CASSMTDMRPEAFF.